These 25 T cell receptor beta chains were all obtained from the same sample, sequenced in a study of post-analysis software for immune sequencing data. Study conclusions and caveats: Patients had higher frequencies than controls of a few TRBV segments, including TRBV5-6, TRBV5-1 and TRBV20-1.

TCR beta libraries were prepared from cDNA with unique molecular identifiers. TCRdb used MiXCR to reprocess the PCR reads, holding one entry per CDR3 protein. The sample yields hundreds of thousands of distinct CDR3 sequences, 25% to 30% seen once. These receptors lack a known antigen. Source material: blood. These receptors were obtained from a girl aged 10 to 17 with multiple sclerosis.

The rearrangement links TRBV11-2 to TRBJ2-3, with 8 bases lining up with TRBD1. The CDR3 is 15 amino acids. CDR1 and CDR2 from the germline V gene are SGHAT and FQNNGV. With 2 bases clipped from V and 8 bases from J, the junction kept 9 bases outside the gene matches. CDR3 region: CASSLQGASLGTQYF. CDR3 DNA sequence: TGTGCCAGCAGCTTACAGGGGGCGTCCCTCGGTACGCAGTATTTT.

CDR3 bases: TGCAGTGCTAGGCAACTAGCGGGAGTCGGCGAGCAGTACTTC. This sequence encodes CSARQLAGVGEQYF. The chain carries TRBV20-1 and TRBJ2-7, with TRBD2 matching over 11 bases. Germline assignment: CDR1 DFQATT and CDR2 SNEGSKA (reference sequence). The length of the CDR3 is 14 residues. V lost 3 bases to trimming and J lost 6 bases; unmatched junction nucleotides: 7.

This clonotype was counted a few times. V gene TRBV9 combines with J gene TRBJ2-3; 8 bases map to TRBD2. Germline CDR1 reads SGDLS; CDR2 reads YYNGEE. V gave up 1 base and J gave up 2 bases; unmatched junction bases: 6. CDR3 length: 16 residues. In nucleotides, the CDR3 is TGTGCCAGCAGCGTATTTAGCGGGGAGAACACAGATACGCAGTATTTT. It specifies CASSVFSGENTDTQYF.

This clonotype occurred a few times. The CDR3 sequence is CSARDLEGDTSSYEQYF. Written as DNA, the CDR3 is TGCAGTGCTAGAGATTTAGAGGGGGACACGAGCTCCTACGAGCAGTACTTC. The genes are TRBV20-1 and TRBJ2-7; D is possibly TRBD1 (6 bases). Germline V gene lookup returns CDR1 DFQATT and CDR2 SNEGSKA (reference sequence). CDR3 size: 17 residues. Trimming left V 0 bases short and J 0 bases short, with 18 bases between.

This chain joins TRBV6-5 and TRBJ1-2; TRBD1 matches 7 bases. The germline V gene has CDR1 MNHEY and CDR2 SVGAGI. V lost 4 bases, J lost 5 bases, and 7 bases stayed unmatched. The CDR3 runs 14 residues. The chain's CDR3 is CASSSPGGKYGYTF. The CDR3 DNA reads as TGTGCCAGCAGTTCCCCAGGGGGAAAATATGGCTACACCTTC.

The chain links TRBV9 to TRBJ1-1, with D perhaps matching TRBD1 (6 bases). The CDR3 has 14 residues. Germline V gene sequence: CDR1 SGDLS, CDR2 YYNGEE. Trimming cost V 4 bases and J 7 bases, with 17 bases left between them. The CDR3 loop is CASSPGGAEGEAFF. DNA for the CDR3: TGTGCCAGCAGCCCCGGGGGGGCTGAGGGTGAAGCTTTCTTT.

This clonotype came up once. The chain employs TRBV4-1 and TRBJ1-2; TRBD1 is a possible D gene (6 bases). CDR1 MGHRA and CDR2 YSYEKL come from the germline V gene. The CDR3 has 14 amino acids. The V end lost 3 bases, the J end lost 6 bases, and 14 bases lay between the germline ends. CDR3 sequence (DNA): TGCGCCAGCAGCCATGACCCCAGGGGACATGGCTACACCTTC. Translation gives CASSHDPRGHGYTF.

The V and J genes are TRBV6-6 and TRBJ1-5, with TRBD1 as a possible D gene (5 bases). This CDR3 has 17 residues. CDR1 is MNHNY, CDR2 SVGAGI, per germline (reference sequence). Trimming took 3 bases from V and 0 from J, leaving 15 bases between them. DNA for the CDR3: TGTGCCAGCAGTTATGGGCAGGGTCGGGTTAGCAATCAGCCCCAGCATTTT. It specifies CASSYGQGRVSNQPQHF.

In its sample, this clonotype was seen once. Relative to the germline gene, one junction end is altered; a read error may explain this. The J gene is TRBJ2-7, the V gene TRBV5-1, with 9 bases matching TRBD1. CDR3 length: 15 residues. Germline loops: CDR1 SGHRS, CDR2 YFSETQ. The CDR3 region has the DNA TGCGCCAACAGCGAGACAGGGGGTCCTACCTACGAGCAGTACTTC. Protein sequence: CANSETGGPTYEQYF.

In its sample, this clonotype was seen once. The junction shows a germline mismatch at one end, possibly a read error. The chain has TRBV5-1 and TRBJ2-3; the D gene is possibly TRBD1 (5 bases). Per germline, CDR1 SGHRS and CDR2 YFSETQ. The CDR3 sequence is 14 residues long. In nucleotides, the CDR3 is TGCGCCTGCAGCTTGGGGCAGCGCACAGATACGCAGTATTTT. Its protein product is CACSLGQRTDTQYF.

The table lists this clonotype with a few counts. The chain combines TRBV27 with TRBJ2-7, with 10 nucleotides matching TRBD2. There are 16 residues in the CDR3. Germline assignment: CDR1 MNHEY and CDR2 SMNVEV (reference sequence). The trim removed 3 bases at V and 7 bases at J, leaving 12 bases unmatched. Written as DNA, the CDR3 is TGTGCCAGCAGTTTCTTATTAGGAGCGGGAGGGCGTGAGCAGTACTTC. It is translated as CASSFLLGAGGREQYF.

This clonotype was seen at least ten times. V usage is TRBV5-1 and J usage is TRBJ2-1; weak D call: TRBD2 (7 bases). V dropped 0 bases and J dropped 7 bases, with 14 bases sitting between them. Per germline, CDR1 SGHRS and CDR2 YFSETQ. The CDR3 loop spans 15 amino acids. The CDR3 protein is CASSLAGRGGNEQFF. The CDR3 bases are TGCGCCAGCAGCTTGGCCGGCAGGGGAGGGAATGAGCAGTTCTTC.

The genes are TRBV7-8 and TRBJ2-3; maybe TRBD1 (6 bases). V was shortened by 5 bases and J by 1 base, with 16 bases between the two germline ends. Germline V gene lookup returns CDR1 SGHVS and CDR2 FQNEAQ. This CDR3 comprises 16 residues. This chain's CDR3 is CASSPSRGPGTDTQYF. The CDR3 DNA follows: TGTGCCAGCAGCCCAAGCAGGGGTCCCGGCACAGATACGCAGTATTTT.

A word on this clonotype: The junction departs from germline at one end; a sequencing error may be responsible. The chain couples TRBV10-3 to TRBJ2-1, with TRBD2 as a possible D gene (6 bases). Germline lookup yields CDR1 ENHRY and CDR2 SYGVKD. This CDR3 contains 15 residues. The CDR3 bases are TGTGCCATCTGTGAGACCGCGGCGGGACACAATGAGCAGTTCTTC. It codes for CAICETAAGHNEQFF.

V usage is TRBV10-3 and J usage is TRBJ1-5; D not resolved. CDR1 ENHRY and CDR2 SYGVKD come from the germline V gene. With 0 bases removed from V and 2 bases from J, the gap between germline ends came to 8 bases. CDR3 length: 15 amino acids. CDR3 amino acids: CAISESIGGNQPQHF. The CDR3 nucleotides are TGTGCCATCAGTGAGTCGATCGGGGGCAATCAGCCCCAGCATTTT.

This sequence joins TRBV6-2 or TRBV6-3 and TRBJ2-7; 8 bases map to TRBD1. Germline V gives CDR1 MNHEY, CDR2 SVGEGT. The CDR3 length is 16 residues. J was trimmed by 5 bases and V by 7 bases; bases with no gene match: 16. CDR3 coding DNA: TGTGCCAGCACCCACCATGGACAGGGCGTCGGGGACGAGCAGTACTTC. It translates to CASTHHGQGVGDEQYF.

This clonotype was observed a handful of times. The chain employs TRBV2 and TRBJ2-3; a weak D match, TRBD1 (5 bases). V gave up 7 bases and J gave up 2 bases, with 16 bases separating them. The CDR3 covers 15 residues. Per the germline V gene, CDR1 is SNHLY and CDR2 is FYNNEI. The CDR3 DNA reads TGTGCCAGCAAGGATATAGGACAAGACACAGATACGCAGTATTTT. Amino acid sequence: CASKDIGQDTDTQYF.

This clonotype was seen only a few times. The chain combines TRBV7-6 with TRBJ1-5, with a tentative D call TRBD1 (5 bases). V lost 6 bases and J 2 bases, leaving 17 bases between the germline ends. The CDR3 totals 16 residues. Germline V gives CDR1 SGHVS, CDR2 FNYEAQ. CDR3 DNA: TGTGCCAGCAGTAGTGGTGTGGGGGGGGGCAATCAGCCCCAGCATTTT. It specifies CASSSGVGGGNQPQHF.

This clonotype was observed at least ten times. The rearrangement joins TRBV20-1 to TRBJ2-3; possible D gene TRBD2, 6 bases. In germline, CDR1 is DFQATT, CDR2 SNEGSKA (reference sequence). The CDR3 has 11 amino acids. V lost 6 bases and J lost 8, with 12 bases in between. The CDR3 coding sequence is TGCAGTGCGGTATCTAGCGTTACGCAGTATTTT. This gives the protein CSAVSSVTQYF.

This clonotype was recorded a few times. The chain recombines TRBV20-1 with TRBJ2-7; TRBD2 is a possible D gene (6 bases). Trimming stripped 1 base from V and 3 bases from J, with 10 bases between. The CDR3 length is 13 residues. In germline, CDR1 is DFQATT, CDR2 SNEGSKA (reference sequence). The CDR3 reads CSARGEANYEQYF. The CDR3 DNA follows: TGCAGTGCTAGAGGGGAGGCCAACTACGAGCAGTACTTC.

The J gene is TRBJ2-1, the V gene TRBV6-5, with TRBD2 matching 7 bases. CDR1 and CDR2 (germline): MNHEY, SVGAGI. CDR3 length: 18 amino acids. Trimming removed 2 bases from V and 3 bases from J; junction bases left unmatched: 13. The CDR3 DNA is TGTGCCAGCAGTTACGCTTTGGGGAGGGGAGGACTCTACAATGAGCAGTTCTTC. Translation: CASSYALGRGGLYNEQFF.

The gene calls are TRBV18 and TRBJ2-7, with D possibly matching TRBD1 (6 bases). V shed 6 bases and J shed 3 bases, with 18 bases lying between them. The CDR3 consists of 15 residues. Germline V gene sequence: CDR1 KGHSH, CDR2 LQKENI. The chain's CDR3 is CASSLGSTGLYEQYF. CDR3 coding DNA: TGTGCCAGCTCGCTAGGATCGACAGGACTCTACGAGCAGTACTTC. Full variable domain (rest looked up from reference TRBV18 and TRBJ2-7): NAGVMQNPRHLVRRRGQEARLRCSPMKGHSHVYWYRQLPEEGLKFMVYLQKENIIDESGMPKERFSAEFPKEGPSILRIQQVVRGDSAAYFCASSLGSTGLYEQYFGPGTRLTVT.

The chain has TRBV10-3 and TRBJ2-3; possible D gene TRBD1, 6 bases. The CDR3 is 17 residues long. Germline V gene lookup returns CDR1 ENHRY and CDR2 SYGVKD. V was clipped by 0 bases and J by 4 bases, with 17 bases between them. CDR3 sequence (DNA): TGTGCCATCAGTGAGTCGGTGGCGGTTGGGGGCGCAGATACGCAGTATTTT. Translating it yields CAISESVAVGGADTQYF.

This clonotype was picked up a small number of times. The genes are TRBV2 and TRBJ1-2; D is unresolved. CDR3 length equals 12 residues. V lost 6 bases and J 5 bases, leaving 10 bases between the germline ends. Germline V gives CDR1 SNHLY, CDR2 FYNNEI. The CDR3 sequence: CASRSIVYGYTF. The CDR3 bases are TGTGCCAGCAGAAGTATAGTATATGGCTACACCTTC.

This clonotype was detected a few times. V and J are TRBV20-1 and TRBJ2-5; 7 bases agree with TRBD1. The ends lost 5 bases at V and 4 bases at J; junction bases unmatched: 13. The CDR3 has 15 residues. Germline V CDR1 and CDR2: DFQATT, SNEGSKA (reference sequence). The CDR3 DNA reads TGCAGTGCTCCGGATCGGACAGGACTGACAGAGACCCAGTACTTC. Its translation: CSAPDRTGLTETQYF.